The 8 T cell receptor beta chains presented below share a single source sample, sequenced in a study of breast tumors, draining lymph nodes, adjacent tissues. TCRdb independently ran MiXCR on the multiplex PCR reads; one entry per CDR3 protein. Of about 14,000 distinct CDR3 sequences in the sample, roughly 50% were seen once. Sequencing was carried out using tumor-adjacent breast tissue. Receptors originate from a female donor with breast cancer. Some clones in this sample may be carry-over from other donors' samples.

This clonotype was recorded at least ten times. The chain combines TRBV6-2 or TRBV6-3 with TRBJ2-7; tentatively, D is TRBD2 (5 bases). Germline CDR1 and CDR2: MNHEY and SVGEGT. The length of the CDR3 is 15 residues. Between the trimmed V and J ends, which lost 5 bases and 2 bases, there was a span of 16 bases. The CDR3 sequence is CASSHRWGDTYEQYF. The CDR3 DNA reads TGTGCCAGCAGTCACCGTTGGGGAGATACCTACGAGCAGTACTTC.

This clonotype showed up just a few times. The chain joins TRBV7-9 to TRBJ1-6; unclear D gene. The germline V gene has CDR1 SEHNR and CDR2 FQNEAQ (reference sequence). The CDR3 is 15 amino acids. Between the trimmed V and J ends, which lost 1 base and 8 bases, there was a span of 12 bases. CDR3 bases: TGTGCCAGCAGCTTAGAGCGACCTGGGGATTCACCCCTCCACTTT. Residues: CASSLERPGDSPLHF.

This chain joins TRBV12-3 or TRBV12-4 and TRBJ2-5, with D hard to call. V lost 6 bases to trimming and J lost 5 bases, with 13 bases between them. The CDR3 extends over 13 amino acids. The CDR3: CASSLNMRETQYF. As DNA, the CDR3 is TGTGCCAGCAGCTTGAACATGAGGGAGACCCAGTACTTC.

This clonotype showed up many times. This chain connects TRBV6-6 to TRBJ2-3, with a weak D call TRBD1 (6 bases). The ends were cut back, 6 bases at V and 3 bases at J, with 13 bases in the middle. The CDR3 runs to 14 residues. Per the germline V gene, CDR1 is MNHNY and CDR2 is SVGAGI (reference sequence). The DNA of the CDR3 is TGTGCCAGCAGCGCACAGGGTAATACAGATACGCAGTATTTT. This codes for CASSAQGNTDTQYF.

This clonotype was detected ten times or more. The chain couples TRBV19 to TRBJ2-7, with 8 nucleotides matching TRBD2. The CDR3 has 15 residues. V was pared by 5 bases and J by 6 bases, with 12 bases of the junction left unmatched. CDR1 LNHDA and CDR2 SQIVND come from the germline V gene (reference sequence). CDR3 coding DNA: TGTGCCAGTAGTTTGGTTAATAGCGGGATTGCCGAGCAGTACTTC. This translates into CASSLVNSGIAEQYF.

The CDR3 is CSVYGTGHGYTF. CDR3 bases: TGCAGCGTTTACGGGACAGGGCATGGCTACACCTTC. The V call is TRBV29-1, the J call TRBJ1-2; 9 bases align to TRBD1. CDR3 length: 12 amino acids. Germline V gene sequence: CDR1 SQVTM, CDR2 ANQGSEA. Losses at the gene ends were 5 bases for V and 6 bases for J; bases not matched to a gene: 4.

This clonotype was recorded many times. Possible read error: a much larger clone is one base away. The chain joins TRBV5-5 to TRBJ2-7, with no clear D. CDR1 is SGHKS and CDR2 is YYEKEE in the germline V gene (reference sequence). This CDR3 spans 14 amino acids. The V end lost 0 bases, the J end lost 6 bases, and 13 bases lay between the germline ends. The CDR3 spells CASSLVSPGFEQYF. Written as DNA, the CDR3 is TGTGCCAGCAGCTTGGTCTCACCGGGTTTCGAGCAGTACTTC.

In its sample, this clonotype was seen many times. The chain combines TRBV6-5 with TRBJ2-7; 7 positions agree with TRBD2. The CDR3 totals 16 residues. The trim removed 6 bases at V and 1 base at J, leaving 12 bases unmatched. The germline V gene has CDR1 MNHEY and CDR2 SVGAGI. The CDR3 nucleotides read TGTGCCAGCAGCCCAAAGCCGAGGACTAGGTCCTACGAGCAGTACTTC. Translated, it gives CASSPKPRTRSYEQYF.